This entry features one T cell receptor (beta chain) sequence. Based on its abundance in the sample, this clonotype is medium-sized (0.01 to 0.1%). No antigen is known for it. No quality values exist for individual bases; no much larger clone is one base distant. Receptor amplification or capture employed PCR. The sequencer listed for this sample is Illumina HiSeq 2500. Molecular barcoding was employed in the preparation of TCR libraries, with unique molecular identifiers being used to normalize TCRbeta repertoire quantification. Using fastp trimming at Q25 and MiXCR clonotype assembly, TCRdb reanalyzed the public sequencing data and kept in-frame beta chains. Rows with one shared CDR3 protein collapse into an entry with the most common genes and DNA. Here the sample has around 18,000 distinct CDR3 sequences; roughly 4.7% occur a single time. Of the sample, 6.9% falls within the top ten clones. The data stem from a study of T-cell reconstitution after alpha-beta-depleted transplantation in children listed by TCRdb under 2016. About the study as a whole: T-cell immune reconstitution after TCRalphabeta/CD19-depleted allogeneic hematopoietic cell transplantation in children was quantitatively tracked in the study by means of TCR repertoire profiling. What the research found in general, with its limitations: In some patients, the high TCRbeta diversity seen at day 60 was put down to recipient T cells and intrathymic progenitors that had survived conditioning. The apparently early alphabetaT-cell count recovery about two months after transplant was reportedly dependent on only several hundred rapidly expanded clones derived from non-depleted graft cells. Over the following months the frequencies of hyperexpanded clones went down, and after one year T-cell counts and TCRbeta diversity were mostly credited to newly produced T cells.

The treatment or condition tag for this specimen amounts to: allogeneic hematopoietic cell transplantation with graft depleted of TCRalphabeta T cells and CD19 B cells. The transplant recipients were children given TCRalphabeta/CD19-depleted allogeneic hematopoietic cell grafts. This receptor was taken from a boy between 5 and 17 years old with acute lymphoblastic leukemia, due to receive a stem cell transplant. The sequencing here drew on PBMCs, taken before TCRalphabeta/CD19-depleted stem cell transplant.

CDR3 loop: CASSAQGLVDEQFF. The DNA sequence follows: TGTGCCAGCAGCGCACAGGGTTTAGTCGATGAGCAGTTCTTC. The rearrangement joined TRBV9 to TRBJ2-1, with TRBD1 tentatively as D gene (6 bases match). Deletion took 3 bases off V and 8 bases off J, with a span of 15 bases between the germline ends. CDR1 SGDLS and CDR2 YYNGEE are derived from the germline V gene. The CDR3, cysteine through phenylalanine, is 14 amino acids long. The kept DNA is CDR3 alone, 42 bases in frame from the first base.